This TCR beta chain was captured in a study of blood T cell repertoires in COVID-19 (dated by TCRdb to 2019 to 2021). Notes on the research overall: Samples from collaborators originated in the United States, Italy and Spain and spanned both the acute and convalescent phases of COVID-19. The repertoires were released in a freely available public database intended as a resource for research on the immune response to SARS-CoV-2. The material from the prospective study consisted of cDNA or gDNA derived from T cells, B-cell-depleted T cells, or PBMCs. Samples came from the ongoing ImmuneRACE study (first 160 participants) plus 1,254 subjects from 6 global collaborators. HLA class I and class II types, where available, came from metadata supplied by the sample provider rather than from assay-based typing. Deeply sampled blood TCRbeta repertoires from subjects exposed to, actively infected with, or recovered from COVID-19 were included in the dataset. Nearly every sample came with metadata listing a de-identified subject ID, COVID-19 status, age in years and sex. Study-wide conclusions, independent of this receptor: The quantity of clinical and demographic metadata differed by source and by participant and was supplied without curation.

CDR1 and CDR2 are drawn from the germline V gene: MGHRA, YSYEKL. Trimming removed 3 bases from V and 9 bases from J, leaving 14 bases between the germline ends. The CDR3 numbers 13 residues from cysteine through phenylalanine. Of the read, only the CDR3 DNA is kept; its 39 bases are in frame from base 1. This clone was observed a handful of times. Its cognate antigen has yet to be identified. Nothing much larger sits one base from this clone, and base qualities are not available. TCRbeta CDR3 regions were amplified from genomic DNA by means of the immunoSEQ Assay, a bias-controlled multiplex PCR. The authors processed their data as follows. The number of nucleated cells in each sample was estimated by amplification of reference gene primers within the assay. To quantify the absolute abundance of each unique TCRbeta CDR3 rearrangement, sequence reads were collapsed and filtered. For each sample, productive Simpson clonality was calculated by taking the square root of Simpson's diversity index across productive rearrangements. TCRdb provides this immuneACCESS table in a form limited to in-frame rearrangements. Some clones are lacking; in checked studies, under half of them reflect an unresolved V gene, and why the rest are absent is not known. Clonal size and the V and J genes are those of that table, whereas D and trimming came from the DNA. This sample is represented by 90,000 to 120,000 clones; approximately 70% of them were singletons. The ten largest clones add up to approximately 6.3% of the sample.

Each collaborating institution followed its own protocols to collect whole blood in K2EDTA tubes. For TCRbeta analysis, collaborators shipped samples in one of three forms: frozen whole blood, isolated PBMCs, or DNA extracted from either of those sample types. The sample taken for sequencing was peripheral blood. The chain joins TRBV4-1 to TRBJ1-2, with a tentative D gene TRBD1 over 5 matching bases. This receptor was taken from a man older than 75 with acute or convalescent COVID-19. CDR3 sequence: CASSHPGMFRYTF. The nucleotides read TGCGCCAGCAGCCACCCAGGGATGTTCCGCTACACCTTC.